In its sample, the clone carrying this TCR beta chain was seen many times. No antigen is known for it. Trimming removed 4 bases at V and 8 bases at J, with 17 bases between. Germline V gene lookup returns CDR1 MNHNS and CDR2 SASEGT. The CDR3 consists of 14 residues. The study profiled TCR beta VDJ and CDR3 using genomic DNA as template. TCRdb reprocessed the reads via MiXCR and lists one record per CDR3 protein. The sample yields about 200,000 distinct CDR3 sequences, 30% to 35% seen once. The data were taken from a study of CD8+CD57+ T cells in acquired aplastic anemia. Study-wide points: No significant difference in CD8+ Simpson's diversity was found between patients and controls.

The sequence derives from a human donor in good health, serving as a control. This chain uses TRBV6-1 with TRBJ1-1; possible D gene TRBD1, 5 bases. Source material: sorted CD4+, CD8+, or CD8+CD57+ T cells (not recorded which) from PBMCs. CDR3 region: CASSVRFRDTEAFF. The DNA of the CDR3 is TGTGCCAGCAGTGTACGTTTCAGGGATACCGAAGCTTTCTTT.